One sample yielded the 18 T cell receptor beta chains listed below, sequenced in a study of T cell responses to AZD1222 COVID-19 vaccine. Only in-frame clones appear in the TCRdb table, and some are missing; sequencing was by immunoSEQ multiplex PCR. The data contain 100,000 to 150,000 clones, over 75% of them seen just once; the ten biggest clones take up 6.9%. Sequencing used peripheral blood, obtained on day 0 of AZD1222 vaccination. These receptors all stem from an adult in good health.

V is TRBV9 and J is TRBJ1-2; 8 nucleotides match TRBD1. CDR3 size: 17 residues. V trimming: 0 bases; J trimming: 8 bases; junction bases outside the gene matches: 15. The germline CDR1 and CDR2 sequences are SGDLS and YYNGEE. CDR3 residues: CASSVDPAGGEVRGYTF. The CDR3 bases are TGTGCCAGCAGCGTAGACCCAGCAGGGGGCGAGGTTCGGGGCTACACCTTC.

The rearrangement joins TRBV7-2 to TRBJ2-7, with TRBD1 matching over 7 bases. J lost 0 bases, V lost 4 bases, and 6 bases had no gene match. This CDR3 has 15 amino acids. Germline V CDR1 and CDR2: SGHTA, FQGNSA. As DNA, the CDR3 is TGTGCCAGCAGCTCCTTGGGACAGATCTCCTACGAGCAGTACTTC. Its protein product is CASSSLGQISYEQYF.

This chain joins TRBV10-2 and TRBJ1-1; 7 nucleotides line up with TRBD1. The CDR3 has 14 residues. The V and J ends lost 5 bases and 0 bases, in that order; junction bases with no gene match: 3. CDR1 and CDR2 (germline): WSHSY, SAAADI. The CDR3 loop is CASSYDRVNTEAFF. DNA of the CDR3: TGCGCCAGCAGTTACGACAGGGTGAACACTGAAGCTTTCTTT.

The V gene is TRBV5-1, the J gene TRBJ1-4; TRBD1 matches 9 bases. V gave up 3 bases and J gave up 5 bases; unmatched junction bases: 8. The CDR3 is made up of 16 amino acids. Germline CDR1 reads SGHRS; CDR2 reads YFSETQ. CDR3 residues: CASSSSGTGYNEKLFF. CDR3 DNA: TGCGCCAGCAGCTCCTCCGGGACAGGGTACAATGAAAAACTGTTTTTT.

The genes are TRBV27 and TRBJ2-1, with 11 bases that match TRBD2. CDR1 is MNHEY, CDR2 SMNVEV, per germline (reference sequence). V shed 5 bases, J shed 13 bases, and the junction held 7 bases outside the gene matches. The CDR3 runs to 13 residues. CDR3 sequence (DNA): TGTGCCAGCAGTGGTAGCGGGGGGGCGGAACAGTTCTTC. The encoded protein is CASSGSGGAEQFF.

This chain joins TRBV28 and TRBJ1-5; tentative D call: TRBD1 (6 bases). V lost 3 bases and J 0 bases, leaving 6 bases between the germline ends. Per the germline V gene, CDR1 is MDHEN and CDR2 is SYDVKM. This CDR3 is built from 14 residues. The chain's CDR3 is CASSLDSSNQPQHF. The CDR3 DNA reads TGTGCCAGCAGTTTGGACAGTAGCAATCAGCCCCAGCATTTT.

DNA of the CDR3: TGTGCCACCAGTGATTCATACCCCCTGGATGAGCAGTTCTTC. It translates to CATSDSYPLDEQFF. V and J are TRBV24-1 and TRBJ2-1; D unresolved. The germline V and J ends were trimmed by 2 bases and 8 bases, with 12 bases remaining between them. CDR3 length equals 14 residues. Germline assignment: CDR1 KGHDR and CDR2 SFDVKD.

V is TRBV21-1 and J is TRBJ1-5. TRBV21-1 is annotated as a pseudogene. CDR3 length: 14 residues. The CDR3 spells CASSFGGGCLPQHF. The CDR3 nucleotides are TGTGCCAGCAGCTTCGGGGGGGGCTGCTTGCCCCAGCATTTT.

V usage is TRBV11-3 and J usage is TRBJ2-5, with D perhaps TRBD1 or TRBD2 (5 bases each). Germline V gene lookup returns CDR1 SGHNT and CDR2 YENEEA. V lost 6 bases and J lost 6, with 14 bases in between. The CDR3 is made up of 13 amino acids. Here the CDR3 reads CASSFSGTQTQYF. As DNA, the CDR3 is TGTGCCAGCAGTTTTTCGGGGACGCAGACCCAGTACTTC.

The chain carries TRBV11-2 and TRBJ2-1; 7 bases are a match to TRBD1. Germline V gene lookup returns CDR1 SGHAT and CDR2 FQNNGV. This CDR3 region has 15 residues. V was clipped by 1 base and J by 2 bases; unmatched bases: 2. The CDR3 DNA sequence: TGTGCCAGCAGCTTAGGACAGGGAACCTACAATGAGCAGTTCTTC. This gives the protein CASSLGQGTYNEQFF.

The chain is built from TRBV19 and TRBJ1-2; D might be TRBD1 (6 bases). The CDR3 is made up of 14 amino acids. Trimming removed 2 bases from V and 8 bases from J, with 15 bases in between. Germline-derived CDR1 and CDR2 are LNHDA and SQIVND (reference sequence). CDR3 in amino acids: CASSIRGAPGGYTF. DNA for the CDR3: TGTGCCAGTAGTATAAGGGGGGCGCCGGGCGGCTACACCTTC. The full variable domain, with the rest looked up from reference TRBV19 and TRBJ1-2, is DGGITQSPKYLFRKEGQNVTLSCEQNLNHDAMYWYRQDPGQGLRLIYYSQIVNDFQKGDIAEGYSVSREKKESFPLTVTSAQKNPTAFYLCASSIRGAPGGYTFGSGTRLTVV.

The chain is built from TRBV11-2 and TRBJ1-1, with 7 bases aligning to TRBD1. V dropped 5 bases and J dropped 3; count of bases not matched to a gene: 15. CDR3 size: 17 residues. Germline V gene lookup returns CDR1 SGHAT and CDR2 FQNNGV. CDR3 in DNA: TGTGCCAGCAGCCTTGGTAGGGGTGGGCAGGGGGACACTGAAGCTTTCTTT. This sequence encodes CASSLGRGGQGDTEAFF.

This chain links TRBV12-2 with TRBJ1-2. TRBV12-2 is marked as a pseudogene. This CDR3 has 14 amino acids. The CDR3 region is CASRLAGGDYGYTF. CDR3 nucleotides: TGTGCAAGTCGCTTAGCTGGCGGGGACTATGGCTACACCTTC.

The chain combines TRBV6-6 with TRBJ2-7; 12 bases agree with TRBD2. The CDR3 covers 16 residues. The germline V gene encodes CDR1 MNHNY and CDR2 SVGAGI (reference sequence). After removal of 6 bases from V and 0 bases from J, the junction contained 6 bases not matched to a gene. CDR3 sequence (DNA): TGTGCCAGCAGAGGACTAGCGGGGCTTTCCTCCTACGAGCAGTACTTC. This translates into CASRGLAGLSSYEQYF.

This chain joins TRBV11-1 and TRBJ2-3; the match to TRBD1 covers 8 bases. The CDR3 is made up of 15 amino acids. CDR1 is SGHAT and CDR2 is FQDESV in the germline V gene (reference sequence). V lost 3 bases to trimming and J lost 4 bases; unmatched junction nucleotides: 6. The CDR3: CASSLDRVDPDTQYF. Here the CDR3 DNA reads TGTGCCAGCAGCTTGGACAGGGTGGATCCAGATACGCAGTATTTT.

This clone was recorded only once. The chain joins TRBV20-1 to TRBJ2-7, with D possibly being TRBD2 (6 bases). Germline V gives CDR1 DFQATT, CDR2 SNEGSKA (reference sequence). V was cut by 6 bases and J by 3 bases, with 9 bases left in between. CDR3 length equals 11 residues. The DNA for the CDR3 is TGCAGTGCCGCGACTAGCTACGAGCAGTACTTC. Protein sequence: CSAATSYEQYF.

CDR3 protein: CASSLSGTLSSYNSPLHF. The CDR3 bases are TGTGCCAGCAGTTTATCGGGCACCCTGAGCTCCTATAATTCACCCCTCCACTTT. The chain uses TRBV27 and TRBJ1-6; D not certain. V was clipped by 0 bases and J by 0 bases, with 12 bases between them. CDR1 is MNHEY, CDR2 SMNVEV, per germline (reference sequence). This CDR3 region has 18 residues.

The CDR3 is CASSPRDSGYEQYF. The CDR3 nucleotides read TGTGCCAGTAGTCCCCGGGACAGTGGCTACGAGCAGTACTTC. The chain is built from TRBV19 and TRBJ2-7; TRBD1 agrees at 7 bases. Germline V lookup: CDR1 LNHDA, CDR2 SQIVND (reference sequence). V lost 5 bases, J lost 3 bases, and 7 bases stayed unmatched. The CDR3 spans 14 residues.